The following is a TCR beta chain sequence with its context. This clonotype showed up many times. Its specific antigen is unknown. Per-base qualities were not stored, and no clone one base away is much larger. Receptors were amplified or captured by 5' RACE. This sample was sequenced with a NextSeq 500. In the TCR library protocol, unique molecular identifiers were attached to individual cDNA molecules to correct for PCR bias and sequencing error. Sequencing covered both TCR alpha and beta chains, and within each sample the abundances of alpha and beta sequences were tightly co-correlated. In the paper's pipeline: Decombinator V4 was used to annotate TCR sequences for V gene, J gene and CDR3. Expanded TCRs were defined as changing significantly between any two time points under a Poisson model with p below 0.0001. Abundances of TCRs were expressed as counts per million after normalisation to the total number of TCRs sequenced in each sample. TRAV1-2 paired with TRAJ12, TRAJ20 or TRAJ33 defined MAIT TCRs, while TRAV10 paired with TRAJ18 defined iNKT TCRs. VDJdb, accessed 1 November 2021, was searched for CMV, EBV and SARS-CoV-2 annotated TCRs, excluding TCRs annotated for multiple antigens. The public reads were reprocessed in TCRdb via fastp at Q25 and MiXCR, keeping in-frame beta chains. Each CDR3 protein appears once, grouped with its most common genes and DNA. These V and J calls originate from TCRdb's pipeline instead of the authors' own analysis. The sample records roughly 120,000 distinct CDR3 sequences, roughly 13% of which are singletons. The leading ten clones occupy 3.5% to 4% of the sample.

The source of the sample is a study of early T cells in non-severe SARS-CoV-2 infection (dated by TCRdb to the early 2020s). Looking at the study overall: Because TCR sequencing relied on bulk RNA taken from unsorted whole blood, pairing of alpha and beta chains was not possible. Broader findings and caveats from the paper: VDJdb matching was skewed toward anti-spike CD8 responses, so virus-specific expansions were likely underestimated and private and CD4 specificities were missed.

Set within a cohort of healthcare workers in London, UK, this nested case-control study involved weekly PCR testing of nasopharyngeal swabs along with blood sampling. Healthcare workers were enrolled in the week of the UK lockdown, from 23 to 31 March 2020, and were followed every week for up to roughly 16 weeks. At the junction V is shortened by 4 bases and J by 5 bases; bases outside the gene matches: 7. From the germline V gene (reference sequence), CDR1 is SEHNR and CDR2 is FQNEAQ. The CDR3 runs 14 amino acids, cysteine and phenylalanine included. Of all the DNA, just the CDR3 is kept, 42 bases in frame from base 1.

The rearrangement combines TRBV7-9 with TRBJ2-7; 8 nucleotides in the junction match TRBD1. Sequencing used whole blood, obtained at baseline. The origin of this receptor is an adult who was a healthcare worker with PCR-confirmed SARS-CoV-2 infection or an uninfected control (not recorded which). CDR3 region: CASSWTGTRNEQYF. Here is the DNA: TGTGCCAGCAGCTGGACAGGGACGAGAAACGAGCAGTACTTC.